This T cell receptor beta chain was identified in a study of CXCR3-negative and CXCR3-positive naive CD8 T cells. Study-wide results and limits: More hydrophobic TRB CDR3s were found in CXCR3-positive naive cells than in CXCR3-negative naive cells. No difference in surface CD5 was seen between naive subsets, and TCR strength was inferred from TRB CDR3 properties.

It was by 5' RACE with UMI labels that the TRB cDNA libraries were prepared. TCRdb reprocessed the 5' RACE reads, with one entry per CDR3 protein and no DNA. The sample data list some 85,000 distinct CDR3 sequences. The CDR3 has 13 amino acids. Identification of naive CD8+ T cells rested on CD45RO-CCR7+CD27+CD95- status. To note about this clonotype: Its antigen is unidentified.

The chain links TRBV12-3 or TRBV12-4 to TRBJ1-6; as DNA is missing, the TRBD1 call by TCRdb cannot be tested. Source material: naive CXCR3+ CD8+ T cells from blood. As for subset: CD45RO-CCR7+CD27+CD95- naive CD8+ T cells expressing CXCR3 (TNR3+). The sequence was obtained from a human donor in good health. Some clones in this sample may be carry-over from other donors' samples. CDR3 in amino acids: CASSRMTESPLHF.